The TCR beta chain under discussion was sequenced for a study of blood T cell repertoires in COVID-19 (dated by TCRdb to 2018 to 2021). About the full investigation: Samples from collaborators originated in the United States, Italy and Spain and spanned both the acute and convalescent phases of COVID-19. The material from the prospective study consisted of cDNA or gDNA derived from T cells, B-cell-depleted T cells, or PBMCs. The dataset comprised deeply sampled blood TCRbeta repertoires from subjects exposed to, actively infected with, or recovered from COVID-19. The repertoires were made available in a free public database intended to serve as a resource for research on the immune response to SARS-CoV-2. The samples were drawn from the first 160 participants of the ongoing ImmuneRACE study and from roughly 1,300 subjects provided by 6 global collaborators. A de-identified subject ID, COVID-19 status, age in years and sex were almost always included in the sample metadata. HLA class I and class II types, where available, came from metadata supplied by the sample provider rather than from assay-based typing. General findings and caveats noted by the study authors: How much clinical and demographic metadata was included differed by source and by participant, and the metadata was provided uncurated.

Trimming removed 6 bases from V and 4 bases from J; the gene matches leave 17 bases unexplained. The germline V gene sets CDR1 to MDHEN and CDR2 to SYDVKM. Including cysteine and phenylalanine, the CDR3 has 17 amino acids. Kept here is only the CDR3 DNA, which spans 51 bases and is read in frame from base 1. In regard to this clone: The antigen it binds to is not known. No much larger clonotype is one base removed from it; base qualities were not supplied.

TCRbeta CDR3 regions were amplified from genomic DNA by means of the immunoSEQ Assay, a bias-controlled multiplex PCR. The authors' pipeline ran thus. The number of nucleated cells in each sample was estimated from the amplification of reference gene primers within the assay. To quantify the absolute abundance of each unique TCRbeta CDR3 rearrangement, sequence reads were collapsed and filtered. For each sample, productive Simpson clonality was calculated by taking the square root of Simpson's diversity index across productive rearrangements. Here the immuneACCESS table is served through TCRdb, limited to in-frame sequences with V and J called. Missing clones are a known gap in these copies; in checked studies unresolved V genes cover under half, and the rest lacks a known reason. For V, J and clone size, that table is used; D and trimming come from the DNA. This sample gives under 300,000 clones in total; around 84% of them show up just once. Approximately 3.2% of the sample is held by the ten biggest clonotypes.

Whole blood was collected in K2EDTA tubes by collaborating institutions according to the institutions' own protocols. For TCRbeta analysis, collaborators shipped samples as frozen whole blood, isolated PBMCs, or DNA extracted from either of those sample types. The receptor was derived from a woman under 30 with acute or convalescent COVID-19. The specimen sequenced was peripheral blood. Rearrangement joined TRBV28 to TRBJ1-2; a stretch of 7 junction bases matches TRBD1. The DNA sequence follows: TGTGCCAGCAGGTCGATCGGGGGACAGCCATGGGGCTATGGCTACACCTTC. Its translation is CASRSIGGQPWGYGYTF.